One and the same sample provided the 17 T cell receptor beta chains below, sequenced in a study of patients with pleural tuberculosis. TCRdb analysed the reads with MiXCR anew, one entry per CDR3 protein. The table has under 65,000 distinct CDR3 sequences, 6% to 8% seen once; the top ten hold roughly 17%. Receptor source: a human donor with pleural tuberculosis.

This clonotype has ten or more counts. The rearrangement joins TRBV28 to TRBJ1-5; D gene unclear. In germline, CDR1 is MDHEN, CDR2 SYDVKM. Trimming pared 4 bases from V and 5 bases from J, leaving 18 bases between. The CDR3 has 16 amino acids. CDR3 DNA: TGTGCCAGCAGTTCCCCCCGGGAGAATACGTATCAGCCCCAGCATTTT. Translating gives CASSSPRENTYQPQHF.

In its sample, this clonotype was seen many times. The CDR3 nucleotides read TGTGCCAGCAGCTTATTGGGTGGGACCAATCAGCCCCAGCATTTT. Its translation is CASSLLGGTNQPQHF. This chain connects TRBV11-2 to TRBJ1-5, with D possibly TRBD1 on 5 matching bases. Germline V gives CDR1 SGHAT, CDR2 FQNNGV. The CDR3 has 15 amino acids. V lost 2 bases and J 3 bases, leaving 11 bases between the germline ends.

With regard to this clonotype: A much larger clone sits a single nucleotide away, making a read error possible. The CDR3 is CASRGGLGTKAFF. In DNA, the CDR3 is TGTGCCAGCCGCGGGGGGCTGGGAACTAAAGCTTTCTTT. The V and J genes are TRBV4-2 and TRBJ1-1; D may be TRBD1 (6 bases). Germline values: CDR1 LGHNA, CDR2 YNFKEQ. The CDR3 totals 13 residues. The V end was cut by 8 bases, the J end by 9 bases, with 19 bases between.

In this sample, this clonotype turned up many times. The chain joins TRBV2 to TRBJ1-1, with unresolved D. Trimming shortened V by 4 bases and J by 1 base, and 7 bases separated the two germline ends. This CDR3 is built from 13 residues. Germline-derived CDR1 and CDR2 are SNHLY and FYNNEI. In DNA, the CDR3 is TGTGCCAGCAGTGTGGAAGGGAACACTGAAGCTTTCTTT. Residues: CASSVEGNTEAFF.

This clonotype was seen at least ten times. V gene TRBV27 combines with J gene TRBJ1-1, with D perhaps TRBD1 (5 bases). With 5 bases removed from V and 5 bases from J, the gap between germline ends came to 18 bases. CDR1 MNHEY and CDR2 SMNVEV come from the germline V gene (reference sequence). The CDR3 totals 15 residues. Here the CDR3 DNA reads TGTGCCAGCAGTCACGACGCGATGAGGGGAACTGAAGCTTTCTTT. This sequence encodes CASSHDAMRGTEAFF.

This clonotype was detected ten times or more. The chain combines TRBV20-1 with TRBJ1-5; 8 nucleotides agree with TRBD1. Per the germline V gene, CDR1 is DFQATT and CDR2 is SNEGSKA (reference sequence). With V trimmed by 3 bases and J by 4 bases, 5 bases remained unmatched. This CDR3 contains 14 residues. This CDR3 is CSASGQGSNQPQHF. CDR3 DNA sequence: TGCAGTGCTAGTGGACAGGGCTCAAATCAGCCCCAGCATTTT.

Turning to this clonotype: Just one base apart from a much larger clone, this may be a read error. V usage is TRBV5-4 and J usage is TRBJ1-1; tentative D call: TRBD1 (6 bases). CDR1 SGHNT and CDR2 YYREEE come from the germline V gene (reference sequence). The CDR3 is made up of 12 amino acids. The CDR3 reads CAIGQLNTEALF. Written as DNA, the CDR3 is TGTGCCATAGGACAGTTGAACACTGAAGCTCTCTTT.

In this sample, this clonotype turned up many times. The gene calls are TRBV19 and TRBJ2-5; tentatively, D is TRBD2 (5 bases). Germline-derived CDR1 and CDR2 are LNHDA and SQIVND (reference sequence). The CDR3 extends over 14 amino acids. Between the trimmed V and J ends, which lost 3 bases and 2 bases, there was a span of 10 bases. CDR3: CASSIPGGQETQYF. CDR3 coding DNA: TGTGCCAGTAGTATCCCAGGAGGACAAGAGACCCAGTACTTC.

This chain uses TRBV12-3 or TRBV12-4 with TRBJ2-1; TRBD2 matches 8 bases. This CDR3 region has 16 residues. Unmatched junction bases numbered 12, after V lost 3 bases and J lost 8 bases. This CDR3 is CASSFVSGSFRDEQFF. CDR3 in DNA: TGTGCCAGCAGTTTTGTCAGCGGGAGTTTCCGGGATGAGCAGTTCTTC.

The rearrangement uses TRBV29-1 and TRBJ1-1; tentatively, D is TRBD1 (5 bases). CDR1 and CDR2 (germline): SQVTM, ANQGSEA. This CDR3 contains 17 residues. V dropped 0 bases and J dropped 3 bases, with 20 bases sitting between them. The CDR3 bases are TGCAGCGTTGAAGACCCTGCTCGAGACAGCATTTACACTGAAGCTTTCTTT. Its translation is CSVEDPARDSIYTEAFF. The full variable domain, completed using reference TRBV29-1 and TRBJ1-1, is SAVISQKPSRDICQRGTSLTIQCQVDSQVTMMFWYRQQPGQSLTLIATANQGSEATYESGFVIDKFPISRPNLTFSTLTVSNMSPEDSSIYLCSVEDPARDSIYTEAFFGQGTRLTVV.

This clonotype was observed many times. The CDR3 nucleotides are TGCAGCCTTAGCGGGGGCGGGGGAAATGAGCAGTTCTTC. Encoded protein: CSLSGGGGNEQFF. This rearrangement joins TRBV29-1 to TRBJ2-1; 9 bases agree with TRBD2. Trimming cost V 8 bases and J 7 bases; bases outside gene matches: 9. Per the germline V gene, CDR1 is SQVTM and CDR2 is ANQGSEA. This CDR3 comprises 13 residues.

This clonotype was counted many times. This chain links TRBV2 with TRBJ2-7, with D possibly matching TRBD1 (6 bases). Trimming shortened V by 6 bases and J by 2 bases, and 11 bases separated the two germline ends. Germline loops: CDR1 SNHLY, CDR2 FYNNEI. The CDR3 sequence is 13 residues long. The CDR3, as DNA: TGTGCCAGCAGATCGGACAGCACCTACGAGCAGTACTTC. As protein: CASRSDSTYEQYF.

This clonotype appeared many times. The gene calls are TRBV11-2 and TRBJ1-2; D is perhaps TRBD1 (6 bases). V lost 6 bases and J 6 bases, leaving 20 bases between the germline ends. Germline CDR1 reads SGHAT; CDR2 reads FQNNGV. The CDR3 runs to 15 residues. The CDR3 spells CASRPLGQGFDGYTF. The CDR3 nucleotides read TGTGCCAGCAGACCCTTGGGGCAGGGGTTCGATGGCTACACCTTC.

This clonotype was counted many times. The chain carries TRBV12-3 or TRBV12-4 and TRBJ2-1, with a tentative D call TRBD2 (6 bases). Trimming cost V 7 bases and J 0 bases, with 13 bases left between them. CDR3 length equals 15 residues. CDR3 residues: CASTLTGSSYNEQFF. DNA of the CDR3: TGTGCCAGCACCCTAACCGGGAGCTCCTACAATGAGCAGTTCTTC.

This clonotype occurred many times. The chain carries TRBV12-3 or TRBV12-4 and TRBJ2-1; 10 bases match TRBD2. CDR3 size: 15 residues. Trimming took 6 bases from V and 8 from J; bases not matched to a gene: 10. CDR3 sequence reads: CASRVSLAGVDEQFF. CDR3 DNA: TGTGCCAGCAGGGTTTCTCTAGCGGGAGTCGATGAGCAGTTCTTC.

This clonotype was counted between two and nine times. The J gene is TRBJ2-5, the V gene TRBV11-2; maybe TRBD2 (6 bases). The CDR3 is made up of 15 amino acids. Germline values: CDR1 SGHAT, CDR2 FQNNGV. V was cut by 6 bases and J by 2 bases, with 16 bases left in between. CDR3 nucleotides: TGTGCCAGCAGTCGTGGGGAGGCGCGGCAAGAGACCCAGTACTTC. Its protein product is CASSRGEARQETQYF.

This clonotype was seen more than once but under ten times. This may be a read error: a much more frequent sequence differs by one nucleotide. The chain couples TRBV2 to TRBJ1-1; D is possibly TRBD1 (5 bases). In germline, CDR1 is SNHLY, CDR2 FYNNEI. V was pared by 4 bases and J by 7 bases, with 19 bases between. The CDR3 covers 15 residues. The CDR3 DNA is TGTGCCAGCAGTGGAAGGGTTGGACGAGGGGTTGAAGCTTTCTTT. Its protein product is CASSGRVGRGVEAFF. Together with reference TRBV2 and TRBJ1-1, the CDR3 gives the full variable domain: EPEVTQTPSHQVTQMGQEVILRCVPISNHLYFYWYRQILGQKVEFLVSFYNNEISEKSEIFDDQFSVERPDGSNFTLKIRSTKLEDSAMYFCASSGRVGRGVEAFFGQGTRLTVV.